This TCR beta chain derives from a study of cytomegalovirus exposure and HLA in healthy donors. Study-wide background: The same platform as the 500 to 700 first-cohort repertoires was used for the 120 or so validation repertoires, a later analysis reported. General study results and limits: High sensitivity and specificity were reportedly achieved when the classifier diagnosed cytomegalovirus status. The CMV antigen specificity of a few CMV-associated chains was confirmed through in vitro analysis. Some TCR beta chains (164 of them) were listed as cytomegalovirus-associated.

TCRdb keeps only in-frame clones here, not all; method: immunoSEQ multiplex PCR. Of 260,000 or so clones listed, 85% to 90% are singletons. On this clone: Its antigen is still unknown.

The sequence derives from a man aged 18 to 30 in good health and CMV-seronegative. The specimen sequenced was PBMCs.

This chain's CDR3 is CASSIQGAVGQPQHF. The DNA for the CDR3 is TGTGCCAGCAGTATTCAGGGGGCGGTTGGTCAGCCCCAGCATTTT. The rearrangement links TRBV28 to TRBJ1-5; 8 nucleotides align to TRBD1. Trimming removed 5 bases from V and 6 bases from J; junction bases left unmatched: 9. This CDR3 contains 15 residues. Germline values: CDR1 MDHEN, CDR2 SYDVKM.